The TCR beta chain described here comes from a study of blood T cells in healthy people across ages. Study-wide background: Capturing about one barcoded beta molecule per two T cells was achieved by template switching.

Deletions cut 6 bases from V and 2 bases from J, with 12 bases between. The CDR3 length is 14 residues. The use of a sample-barcoded 5' primer and a J-beta primer mix characterized a second PCR of roughly 6 to 11 cycles. MiXCR, applied by TCRdb to the 5' RACE reads, yields one record per CDR3 protein. Among about 1,400,000 distinct CDR3 sequences listed, 40% to 50% were seen once. In this sample, this clonotype turned up many times. This sequence joins TRBV12-3 or TRBV12-4 and TRBJ2-3; perhaps TRBD2 as D (6 bases). The sequence came from a woman between 18 and 30 years old in good health. The sequenced material came from blood. The CDR3 bases are TGTGCCAGCAGCCCCCGGGACTCCACAGATACGCAGTATTTT. It specifies CASSPRDSTDTQYF.